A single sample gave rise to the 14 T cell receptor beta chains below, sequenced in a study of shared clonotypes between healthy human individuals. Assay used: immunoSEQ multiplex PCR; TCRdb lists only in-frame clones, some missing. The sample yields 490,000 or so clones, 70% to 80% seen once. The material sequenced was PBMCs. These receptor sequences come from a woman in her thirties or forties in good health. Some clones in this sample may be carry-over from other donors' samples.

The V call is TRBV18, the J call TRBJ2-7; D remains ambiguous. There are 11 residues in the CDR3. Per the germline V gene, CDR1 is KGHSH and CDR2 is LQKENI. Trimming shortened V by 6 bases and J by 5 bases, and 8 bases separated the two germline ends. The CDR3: CASSWDNEQYF. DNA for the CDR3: TGTGCCAGCTCTTGGGATAACGAGCAGTACTTC.

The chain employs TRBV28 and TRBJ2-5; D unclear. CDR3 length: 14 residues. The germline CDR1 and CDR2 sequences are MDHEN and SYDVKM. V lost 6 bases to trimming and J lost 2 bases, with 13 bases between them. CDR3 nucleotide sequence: TGTGCCAGCAGCCGGCTGGGTGAGCAAGAGACCCAGTACTTC. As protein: CASSRLGEQETQYF.

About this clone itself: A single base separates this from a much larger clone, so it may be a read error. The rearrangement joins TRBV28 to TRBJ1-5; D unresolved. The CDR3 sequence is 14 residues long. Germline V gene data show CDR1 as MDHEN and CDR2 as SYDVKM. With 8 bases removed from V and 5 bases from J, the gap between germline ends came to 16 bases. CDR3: CASERVEHYQPQHF. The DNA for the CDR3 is TGTGCCAGCGAAAGGGTTGAACACTATCAGCCCCAGCATTTT.

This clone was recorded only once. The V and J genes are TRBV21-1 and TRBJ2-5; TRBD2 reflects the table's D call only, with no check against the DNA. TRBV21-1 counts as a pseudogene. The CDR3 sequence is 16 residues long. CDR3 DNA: TGTGCCAGCAGCAAAGTGGGACTAGCGGCTAAAGAGACCCAGTACTTC. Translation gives CASSKVGLAAKETQYF.

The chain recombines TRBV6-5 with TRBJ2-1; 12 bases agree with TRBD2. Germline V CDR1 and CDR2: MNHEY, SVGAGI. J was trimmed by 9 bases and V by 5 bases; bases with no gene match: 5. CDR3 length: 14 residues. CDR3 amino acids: CASSRASGRVEQFF. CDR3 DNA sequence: TGTGCCAGCAGTCGGGCTAGCGGGAGGGTTGAGCAGTTCTTC.

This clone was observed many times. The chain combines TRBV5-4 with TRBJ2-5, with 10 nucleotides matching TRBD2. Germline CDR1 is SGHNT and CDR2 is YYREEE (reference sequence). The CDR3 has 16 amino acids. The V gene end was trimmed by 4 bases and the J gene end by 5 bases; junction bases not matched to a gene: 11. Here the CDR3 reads CASSPTPLAGWETQYF. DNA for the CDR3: TGTGCCAGCAGCCCCACTCCACTAGCGGGGTGGGAGACCCAGTACTTC.

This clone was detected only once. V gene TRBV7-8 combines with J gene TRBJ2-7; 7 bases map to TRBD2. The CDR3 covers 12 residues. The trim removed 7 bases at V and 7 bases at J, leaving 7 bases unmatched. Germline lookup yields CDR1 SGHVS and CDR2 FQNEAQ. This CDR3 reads CASNSGWGEQYF. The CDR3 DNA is TGTGCCAGCAATAGCGGGTGGGGTGAGCAGTACTTC.

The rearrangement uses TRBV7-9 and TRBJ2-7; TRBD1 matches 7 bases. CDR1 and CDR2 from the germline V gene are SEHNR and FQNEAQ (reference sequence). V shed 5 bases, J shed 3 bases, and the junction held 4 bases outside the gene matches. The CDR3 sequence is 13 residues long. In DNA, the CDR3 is TGTGCCAGCAGCATACGGGACAGCTACGAGCAGTACTTC. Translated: CASSIRDSYEQYF.

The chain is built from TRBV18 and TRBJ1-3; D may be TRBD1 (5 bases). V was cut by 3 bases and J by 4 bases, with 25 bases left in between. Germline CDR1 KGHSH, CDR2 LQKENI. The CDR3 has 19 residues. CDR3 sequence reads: CASSPQRPGALSPGNTIYF. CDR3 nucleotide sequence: TGTGCCAGCTCACCCCAAAGGCCTGGGGCCTTGTCCCCAGGAAACACCATATATTTT. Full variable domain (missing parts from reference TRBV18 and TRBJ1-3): NAGVMQNPRHLVRRRGQEARLRCSPMKGHSHVYWYRQLPEEGLKFMVYLQKENIIDESGMPKERFSAEFPKEGPSILRIQQVVRGDSAAYFCASSPQRPGALSPGNTIYFGEGSWLTVV.

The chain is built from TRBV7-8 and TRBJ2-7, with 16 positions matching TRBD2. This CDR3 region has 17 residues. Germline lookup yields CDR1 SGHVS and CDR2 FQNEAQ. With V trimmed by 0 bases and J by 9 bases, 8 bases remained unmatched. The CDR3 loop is CASSLAWGLAGGPSQYF. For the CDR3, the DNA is TGTGCCAGCAGCTTAGCTTGGGGACTAGCGGGAGGGCCTTCGCAGTACTTC.

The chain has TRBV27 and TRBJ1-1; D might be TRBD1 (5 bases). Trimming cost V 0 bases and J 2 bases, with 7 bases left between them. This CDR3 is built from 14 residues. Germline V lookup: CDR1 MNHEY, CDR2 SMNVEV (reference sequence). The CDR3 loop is CASSLSQGNTEAFF. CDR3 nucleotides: TGTGCCAGCAGTTTATCCCAGGGAAACACTGAAGCTTTCTTT.

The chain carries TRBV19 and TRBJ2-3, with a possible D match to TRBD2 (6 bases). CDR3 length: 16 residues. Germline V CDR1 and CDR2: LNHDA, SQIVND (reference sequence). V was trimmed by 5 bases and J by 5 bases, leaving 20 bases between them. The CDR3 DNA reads TGTGCCAGTAGTCCTCACCCCTCTGGAGCGGGAGATACGCAGTATTTT. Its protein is CASSPHPSGAGDTQYF.

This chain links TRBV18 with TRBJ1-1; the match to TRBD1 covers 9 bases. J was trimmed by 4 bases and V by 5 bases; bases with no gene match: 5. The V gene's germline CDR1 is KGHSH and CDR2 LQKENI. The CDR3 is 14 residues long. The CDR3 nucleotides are TGTGCCAGCTCATCCGGGACAGGGAGCACTGAAGCTTTCTTT. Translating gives CASSSGTGSTEAFF.

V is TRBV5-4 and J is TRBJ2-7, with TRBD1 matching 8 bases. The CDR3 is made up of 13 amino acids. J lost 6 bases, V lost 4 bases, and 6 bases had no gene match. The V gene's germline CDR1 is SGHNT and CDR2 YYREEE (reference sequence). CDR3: CASSLAGGAEQYF. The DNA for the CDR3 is TGTGCCAGCAGCCTTGCAGGGGGCGCCGAGCAGTACTTC.